The rows below give T cell receptor beta chains drawn from one sample of a study of preoperative IRX-2 immunotherapy in early breast cancer. This table comes from immunoSEQ multiplex PCR, and its TCRdb copy is limited to in-frame clones, with some not included. The table includes approximately 11,000 clones, around 75% detected once. Sequenced here: lymph node tissue, sampled before IRX-2 immunotherapy. These receptors came from a human donor with breast cancer. Each CDR3 is given with its conserved first and last residue. Fields, in order: D gene, clone size, V gene, J gene, CDR3 DNA, CDR3 protein. A D gene is named only where the DNA matches it firmly. A clone size is listed for some rows: how often the clone was seen (once, few, many), or a class if it is expanded.

>.|.|TRBV19|TRBJ2-4
TGTGCCAGTAGAGACCGAACCAAAAACATTCAGTACTTC
CASRDRTKNIQYF
>.|.|TRBV19|TRBJ1-1
TGTGCCAGTAGTATAGTGGGTGAAGCTTTCTTT
CASSIVGEAFF
>.|.|TRBV28|TRBJ1-2
TGTGCCAGCAGTTTATTGGTGGACTATGGCTACACCTTC
CASSLLVDYGYTF
>.|.|TRBV28|TRBJ1-2
TGTGCCAGCAGCCCCGGGACCGGTCGCTCTGGCTACACCTTC
CASSPGTGRSGYTF
>TRBD1|few|TRBV6-8|TRBJ1-1
TGTGCCAGCAGAAGAAGTGCGGGACAGGGATACACTGAAGCTTTCTTT
CASRRSAGQGYTEAFF
>TRBD2|few|TRBV11-3|TRBJ2-5
TGTGCCAGCAGCTTAGTTAGCGGGAGGGCCGACGAGACCCAGTACTTC
CASSLVSGRADETQYF
>TRBD2|.|TRBV29-1|TRBJ2-1
TGCAGCGTCCGGAGATCACTAGCGGGAGATTTAGGAGAGCAGTTCTTC
CSVRRSLAGDLGEQFF
>.|.|TRBV5-1|TRBJ2-6
TGCGCCAGCAGCCCCACCGCCGGGGCCGGGGCCAACGTCCTGACTTTC
CASSPTAGAGANVLTF
>.|.|TRBV10-2|TRBJ2-1
TGCGCCAGCAGGGGAATACTTAATGAGCAGTTCTTC
CASRGILNEQFF
>.|.|TRBV19|TRBJ1-1
TGTGCCAGTAGCACAGCGAACACTGAAGCTTTCTTT
CASSTANTEAFF
>TRBD1|.|TRBV7-1|TRBJ2-7
TGTGCCAGCAGCCTGGGACAGGGGGCGGGAGAGCAGTACTTC
CASSLGQGAGEQYF
>.|once|TRBV28|TRBJ2-7
TGTGCCAGCAGAATGAGGGGATGGGGTTACGAGCAGTACTTC
CASRMRGWGYEQYF
>.|.|TRBV6-8|TRBJ2-6
TGTGCCAGTAGTTACTGGCGTCCCGGGTCTGGGGCCAACGTCCTGACTTTC
CASSYWRPGSGANVLTF
>.|.|TRBV4-1|TRBJ2-1
TGCGCCAGCAGCCAAGGCGACGGGAGCTCCTACAATGAGCAGTTCTTC
CASSQGDGSSYNEQFF
>.|.|TRBV15|TRBJ2-7
TGTGCCACCAGCTATCCTGGTAAGAGCTCCTACGAGCAGTACTTC
CATSYPGKSSYEQYF
>.|.|TRBV10-1|TRBJ2-1
TGCGCCAGCAGTGGCGGGACCATCTCCTACAATGAGCAGTTCTTC
CASSGGTISYNEQFF
>.|.|TRBV23-1|TRBJ2-7
TGCGCCAGCAGCAGGGGAGGGACAGCAGTCTACGAGCAGTACTTC
CASSRGGTAVYEQYF
>.|.|TRBV15|TRBJ2-5
TGTGCCAGCAGCCCCTGGATAGGGCGTGGGGAGACCCAGTACTTC
CASSPWIGRGETQYF
>TRBD2|.|TRBV6-8|TRBJ2-3
TGTGCCATCAGCCCCGGGCGGGAGTGGAGCACAGATACGCAGTATTTT
CAISPGREWSTDTQYF
>.|.|TRBV15|TRBJ2-7
TGTGCCACCAGCCCGATGCAAGTCCCCGTTTACGAGCAGTACTTC
CATSPMQVPVYEQYF
>.|.|TRBV7-1|TRBJ1-3
TGTGCCAGCAGCTTAAGGTTTGACGGCAGGGCTGGAAACACCATATATTTT
CASSLRFDGRAGNTIYF
>.|.|TRBV14|TRBJ1-1
TGTGCCAGCAGCCGGGCGGGAATGAACACTGAAGCTTTCTTT
CASSRAGMNTEAFF
>.|few|TRBV6-8|TRBJ1-1
TGTGCCAGCAGTGACTCCGCCGTTACGGAAGCTTTCTTT
CASSDSAVTEAFF
>.|few|TRBV7-2|TRBJ1-1
TGTGCCAGCAGCCTCAACCGGGACACTGAAGCTTTCTTT
CASSLNRDTEAFF
>TRBD2|.|TRBV4-1|TRBJ2-7
TGCGCCAGCAGCCAAGGCCTACGGACTAGCGGGAGGACTTATGGGCAGTACTTC
CASSQGLRTSGRTYGQYF
>.|.|TRBV29-1|TRBJ1-1
TGCAGCGTTCAGACATCAATGAACACTGAAGCTTTCTTT
CSVQTSMNTEAFF
>.|.|TRBV6-8|TRBJ1-1
TGTGCCAGCAGTTACTCGGGGGAGTGGCACACTGAAGCTTTCTTT
CASSYSGEWHTEAFF
>.|.|TRBV18|TRBJ1-4
TGTGCCAGCTCACCAATACAGACAACTAATGAAAAACTGTTTTTT
CASSPIQTTNEKLFF
>TRBD1|.|TRBV19|TRBJ2-7
TGTGCCATCGGGGACAGGGATGTGGACGAGCAGTACTTC
CAIGDRDVDEQYF
>.|.|TRBV19|TRBJ2-2
TGTGCCAGTAGTACCCTGAACACCGGGGAGCTGTTTTTT
CASSTLNTGELFF
>.|.|TRBV15|TRBJ1-3
TGTGCCAGCAGCTTAATGAGCGAGGGCTCTGGAAACACCATATATTTT
CASSLMSEGSGNTIYF
>.|.|TRBV5-1|TRBJ1-1
TGCGCCAGCAGCTTGGAGACCTCCGCCCAGGGTGGTTTCTTT
CASSLETSAQGGFF
>.|.|TRBV28|TRBJ2-5
TGTGCCAGCAGCCCTTCCTGGGGGCAAGAGACCCAGTACTTC
CASSPSWGQETQYF
>.|.|TRBV7-7|TRBJ2-7
TGTGCCAGCAGCCAAGAGTGGACAACTACCTACGAGCAGTACTTC
CASSQEWTTTYEQYF